This TCR beta chain was captured by sequencing in a study of cytotoxic CD8 clonotypes in ibrutinib-treated CLL. At the level of the study: Within the patient group, about a dozen were relapsed/refractory and around 15 treatment-naive, and around 17 were IGHV unmutated. Median treatment time before response sampling was over ten months, range 6 to 36. General observations from the study: At ibrutinib response, clonality increased, and at progression it declined back toward baseline.

Germline V gene sequence: CDR1 MDHEN, CDR2 SYDVKM. This CDR3 spans 12 amino acids. With 5 bases clipped from V and 9 bases from J, the junction kept 3 bases outside the gene matches. Profiling relied on immunoSEQ multiplex PCR, and the TCRdb table lists in-frame clones only, not all of them. This sample has some 63,000 clones, with about nine tenths found just once. On this clone itself: The antigen is not known.

The source material was PBMCs, sampled after 12 months of ibrutinib treatment. The sequence was obtained from a human donor with chronic lymphocytic leukemia. The V call is TRBV28, the J call TRBJ2-3, with TRBD2 matching 9 bases. CDR3 bases: TGTGCCAGCAGTCTCGGACTAGCGACGCAGTATTTT. This encodes CASSLGLATQYF.